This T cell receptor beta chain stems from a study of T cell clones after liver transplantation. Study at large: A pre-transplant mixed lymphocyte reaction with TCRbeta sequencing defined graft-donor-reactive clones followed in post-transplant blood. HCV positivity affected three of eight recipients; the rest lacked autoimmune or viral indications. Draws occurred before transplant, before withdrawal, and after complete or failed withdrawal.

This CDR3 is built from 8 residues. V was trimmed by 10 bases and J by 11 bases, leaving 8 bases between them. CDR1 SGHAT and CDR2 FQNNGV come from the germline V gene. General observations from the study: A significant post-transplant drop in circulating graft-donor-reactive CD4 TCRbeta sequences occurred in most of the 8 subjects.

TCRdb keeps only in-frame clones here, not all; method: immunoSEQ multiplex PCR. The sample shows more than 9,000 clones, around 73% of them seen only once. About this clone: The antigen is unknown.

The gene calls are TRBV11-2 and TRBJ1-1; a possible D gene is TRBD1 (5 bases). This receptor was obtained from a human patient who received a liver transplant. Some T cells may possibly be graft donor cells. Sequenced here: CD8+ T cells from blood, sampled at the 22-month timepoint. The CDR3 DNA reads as TGTGCCACCGGGGGGGCTTTCTTT. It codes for CATGGAFF.